The subject of this entry is one TCR beta chain. Original processing notes: Reference gene primers were amplified, and this amplification served to estimate nucleated cell counts. Measured with immunoSEQ multiplex PCR; TCRdb has only the in-frame clones, and not every one. V and J calls and clone size are as listed in that table; D and trimming were resolved from the DNA. The sample consists of approximately 200,000 clones, over 75% of them appearing once. These data come from a study of blood T cell repertoires in COVID-19. About the research overall: Samples of COVID-19 (acute and convalescent) were obtained from the United States, Italy and Spain. T cells, B-cell-depleted T cells, or PBMCs provided the cDNA or gDNA that served as material.

Trimming removed 6 bases from V and 8 bases from J, with 19 bases in between. This CDR3 region has 14 residues. The germline V gene has CDR1 MNHEY and CDR2 SVGAGI. The rearrangement joins TRBV6-5 to TRBJ1-2; D is unclear. What was sequenced was peripheral blood. The TCR originated in a man aged 40-49 years with active or convalescent COVID-19. The CDR3 region has the DNA TGTGCCAGCAGCTCCTCCGGGAGCGCGGGGGGCTACACCTTC. This encodes CASSSSGSAGGYTF.